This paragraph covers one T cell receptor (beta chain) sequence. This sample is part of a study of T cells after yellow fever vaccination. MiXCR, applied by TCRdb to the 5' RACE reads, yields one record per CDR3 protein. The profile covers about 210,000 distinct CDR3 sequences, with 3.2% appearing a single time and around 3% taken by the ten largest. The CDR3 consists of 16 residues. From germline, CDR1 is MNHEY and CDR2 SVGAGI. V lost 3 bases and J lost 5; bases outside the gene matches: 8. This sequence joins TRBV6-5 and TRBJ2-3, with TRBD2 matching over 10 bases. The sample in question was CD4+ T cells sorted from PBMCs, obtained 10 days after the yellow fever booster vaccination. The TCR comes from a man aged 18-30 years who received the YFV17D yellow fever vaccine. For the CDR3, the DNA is TGTGCCAGCAGTTATATCCATAGCGGGGGGAAAGATACGCAGTATTTT. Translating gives CASSYIHSGGKDTQYF.